Below are 5 T cell receptor beta chains sequenced from a single sample in a study of Ad26.COV2.S vaccination and SARS-CoV-2 variants. The data were produced by immunoSEQ multiplex PCR, yet TCRdb's version contains in-frame clones alone and is incomplete. This table has 350,000 to 500,000 clones, around 90% appearing once. Treatment given: roughly 20 received Ad26.COV2.S at low or high dose, single or two shots; roughly 5 received placebo; per-sample allocation not given. Following the first vaccine or placebo injection, samples were taken on day 63. The sample in question was peripheral blood, obtained in a trial of Ad26.COV2.S vaccine versus placebo. These receptors all come from a person aged 18-65 years who received the Ad26.COV2.S COVID-19 vaccine or a placebo.

The chain links TRBV6-5 to TRBJ1-2; D gene uncertain. The CDR3 runs 12 residues. Per germline, CDR1 MNHEY and CDR2 SVGAGI. The V end lost 0 bases, the J end lost 7 bases, and 6 bases lay between the germline ends. CDR3 sequence reads: CASSYSLGGYTF. In DNA form, the CDR3 reads TGTGCCAGCAGTTACTCGCTTGGTGGCTACACCTTC.

J is TRBJ2-1 and V is TRBV6-4; TRBD2 agrees at 11 bases. Germline loops: CDR1 MRHNA, CDR2 SNTAGT. The length of the CDR3 is 15 residues. J was trimmed by 5 bases and V by 4 bases; bases with no gene match: 4. CDR3 sequence (DNA): TGTGCCAGCAGTGTTTTAGCGGGAGGGCACAATGAGCAGTTCTTC. Translation gives CASSVLAGGHNEQFF.

This clone has just a few counts. The chain carries TRBV2 and TRBJ2-7; the D is unclear. The length of the CDR3 is 13 residues. The V end lost 7 bases, the J end lost 3 bases, and 13 bases lay between the germline ends. CDR1 is SNHLY, CDR2 FYNNEI, per germline. CDR3 sequence (DNA): TGTGCCAGCAACCTGAGCCCAGGCTACGAGCAGTACTTC. This translates into CASNLSPGYEQYF.

This sequence joins TRBV6-5 and TRBJ1-1; 10 bases map to TRBD1. The germline V gene has CDR1 MNHEY and CDR2 SVGAGI. The CDR3 sequence is 13 residues long. Trimming at V came to 6 bases and at J to 4 bases, leaving 2 bases not matched to a gene. CDR3: CASRGQGVTEAFF. CDR3 nucleotide sequence: TGTGCCAGCAGAGGACAGGGGGTCACTGAAGCTTTCTTT.

The chain uses TRBV21-1 and TRBJ2-3; the table's D call, TRBD2, was not checked against the DNA. TRBV21-1 has pseudogene status. The CDR3 is made up of 24 amino acids. The CDR3 coding sequence is TGTGCCAGCAGCAGGCCCGGGACAGGGGGAGTTGGACTAGCGGGAGGGCCGTACACAGATACGCAGTATTTT. The encoded protein is CASSRPGTGGVGLAGGPYTDTQYF.